Shown below are 3 T cell receptor beta chains from a single sample sequenced in a study of blood T cell repertoires in COVID-19. Clones were sequenced by immunoSEQ multiplex PCR, and TCRdb holds only the in-frame ones, with some missing. Among around 45,000 clones listed, more than 80% were seen once. The specimen was peripheral blood. These receptors all come from a man aged 65-85 years with active COVID-19.

CDR3 residues: CASRRQGPNSPLHF. The DNA of the CDR3 is TGCGCCAGCAGAAGACAGGGCCCAAATTCACCCCTCCACTTT. The chain carries TRBV5-1 and TRBJ1-6; 7 bases match TRBD1. J gave up 7 bases and V 5 bases, and 6 bases lay outside the gene matches. The CDR3 extends over 14 amino acids. Per germline, CDR1 SGHRS and CDR2 YFSETQ.

The chain couples TRBV5-3 to TRBJ2-1, with TRBD2 identical over 8 bases. TRBV5-3 is an ORF, with its function uncertain. Losses at the gene ends were 3 bases for V and 4 bases for J; bases not matched to a gene: 6. The length of the CDR3 is 15 residues. CDR3 nucleotide sequence: TGTGCCAGAAGCTCGGTGGTAGCGGGGTACAATGAGCAGTTCTTC. Amino acid sequence: CARSSVVAGYNEQFF.

The rearrangement uses TRBV11-1 and TRBJ2-3, with 11 bases matching TRBD2. The CDR3 is made up of 16 amino acids. With 2 bases clipped from V and 1 base from J, the junction kept 2 bases outside the gene matches. The germline V gene has CDR1 SGHAT and CDR2 FQDESV (reference sequence). This CDR3 reads CASSLPGLAGTDTQYF. As DNA, the CDR3 is TGTGCCAGCAGCTTACCGGGACTAGCGGGCACAGATACGCAGTATTTT.